One TCR beta chain is described in this entry. In the source study's methods: Reference gene primer amplification yielded estimated nucleated cell counts. Repertoires were generated with immunoSEQ multiplex PCR, while TCRdb's copy carries only in-frame clones and drops some. That table supplies the V and J calls and clone size; D and trimming were determined from the DNA. The sample lists some 170,000 clones; about 86% were seen once. The data derive from a study of blood T cell repertoires in COVID-19. On the study more broadly: The study drew acute and convalescent COVID-19 samples from the United States, Italy and Spain. From T cells, B-cell-depleted T cells, or PBMCs came the material, which was cDNA or gDNA.

Trimming removed 1 base at V and 0 bases at J, with 10 bases between. CDR3 length: 16 residues. Per germline, CDR1 SGHVS and CDR2 FNYEAQ. The sequencing sample was made of peripheral blood. The chain is built from TRBV7-6 and TRBJ2-1; D unresolved. The TCR was taken from a woman older than 75 with acute or convalescent COVID-19. The CDR3 DNA follows: TGTGCCAGCAGCTTAGACTCTCCGAGCTCCTACAATGAGCAGTTCTTC. Translation gives CASSLDSPSSYNEQFF.